Many counts were recorded for the clone carrying this TCR beta chain. Its antigen is unidentified. RNA transcripts were the template for amplifying TCR beta CDR3 regions. A first-round RT-PCR of the TCR CDR3 used the HTBI primer set. Using its own MiXCR run on the multiplex PCR reads, TCRdb lists one record per CDR3 protein. The table has hundreds of thousands of distinct CDR3 sequences, approximately 15% seen once; the top ten hold approximately 13%. Ophthalmopathy patients had moderate-to-severe active disease, CAS ≥3, NOSPECS ≥4, and disease duration under 3 months. Clinicians diagnosed patients from clinical symptoms, serum thyroxine and TRAb, thyroid ultrasound and orbital computed tomography. These data are taken from a study of T cells in Graves' hyperthyroidism and ophthalmopathy. Study-wide results and limits: A model of 13 V-J features distinguished ophthalmopathy from stable hyperthyroidism. Ophthalmopathy was identified by the model a median around 6 months ahead of onset.

Germline V lookup: CDR1 SGHTA, CDR2 FQGNSA. This CDR3 is 17 amino acids long. Trimming left V 1 base short and J 2 bases short, with 15 bases between. This sequence originates from a man younger than 35 with Graves' ophthalmopathy. The material sequenced was blood. J is TRBJ2-1 and V is TRBV7-2; no clear D. This CDR3 is CASSLDTASYPYNEQFF. The CDR3 DNA follows: TGTGCCAGCAGCTTAGATACGGCGTCCTACCCCTACAATGAGCAGTTCTTC.